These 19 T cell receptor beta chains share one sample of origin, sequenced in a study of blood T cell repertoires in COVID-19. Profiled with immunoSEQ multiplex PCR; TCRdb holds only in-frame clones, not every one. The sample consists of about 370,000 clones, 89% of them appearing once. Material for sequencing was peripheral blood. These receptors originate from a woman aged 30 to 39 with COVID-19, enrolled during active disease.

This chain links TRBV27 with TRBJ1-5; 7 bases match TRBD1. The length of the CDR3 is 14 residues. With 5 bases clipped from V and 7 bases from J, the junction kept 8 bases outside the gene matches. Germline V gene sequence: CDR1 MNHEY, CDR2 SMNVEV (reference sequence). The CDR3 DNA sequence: TGTGCCAGCAGTCAAGACAGGGCCAGGCAGCCCCAGCATTTT. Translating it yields CASSQDRARQPQHF.

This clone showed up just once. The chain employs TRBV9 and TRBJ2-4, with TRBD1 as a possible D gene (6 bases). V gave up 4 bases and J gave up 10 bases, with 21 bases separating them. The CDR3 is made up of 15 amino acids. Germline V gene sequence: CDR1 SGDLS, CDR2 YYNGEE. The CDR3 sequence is CASSHPQGLSSIQYF. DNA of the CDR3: TGTGCCAGCAGCCATCCGCAGGGGCTATCCTCTATTCAGTACTTC.

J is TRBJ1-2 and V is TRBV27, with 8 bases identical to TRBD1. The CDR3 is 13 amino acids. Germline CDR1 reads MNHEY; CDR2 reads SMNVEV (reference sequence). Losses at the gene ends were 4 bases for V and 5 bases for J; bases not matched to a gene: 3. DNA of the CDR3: TGTGCCAGCAGTTCTCACAGGGGGTATGGCTACACCTTC. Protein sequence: CASSSHRGYGYTF.

CDR3 protein: CASSKGARNEKLFF. The CDR3 nucleotides read TGTGCCAGCAGCAAAGGGGCCAGAAATGAAAAACTGTTTTTT. This rearrangement joins TRBV21-1 to TRBJ1-4; TRBD1 is the table's D call and was not checked against the DNA. TRBV21-1 is designated a pseudogene. CDR3 length: 14 residues.

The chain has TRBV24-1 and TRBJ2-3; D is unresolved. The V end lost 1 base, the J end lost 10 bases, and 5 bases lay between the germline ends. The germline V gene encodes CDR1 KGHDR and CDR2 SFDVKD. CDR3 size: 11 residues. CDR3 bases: TGTGCCACCAGTGATTTAAGCGCGCAGTATTTT. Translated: CATSDLSAQYF.

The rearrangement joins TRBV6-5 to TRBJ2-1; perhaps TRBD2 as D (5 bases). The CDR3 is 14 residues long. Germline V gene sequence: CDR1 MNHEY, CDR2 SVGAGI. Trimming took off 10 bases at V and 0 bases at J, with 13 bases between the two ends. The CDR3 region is CATNSEGSYNEQFF. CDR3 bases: TGTGCCACGAACTCAGAGGGCTCCTACAATGAGCAGTTCTTC.

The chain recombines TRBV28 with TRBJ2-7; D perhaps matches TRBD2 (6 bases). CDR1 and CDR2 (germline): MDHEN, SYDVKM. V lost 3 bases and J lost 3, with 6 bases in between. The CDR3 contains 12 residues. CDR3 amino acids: CASSLRGYEQYF. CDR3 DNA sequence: TGTGCCAGCAGTTTGCGGGGCTACGAGCAGTACTTC.

The CDR3: CASSEVRGEKLFF. The CDR3 DNA follows: TGTGCCAGCAGTGAAGTAAGAGGGGAAAAACTGTTTTTT. The V call is TRBV6-1, the J call TRBJ1-4; D is uncertain. V dropped 1 base and J dropped 8 bases, with 8 bases sitting between them. The CDR3 runs 13 residues. Germline-derived CDR1 and CDR2 are MNHNS and SASEGT.

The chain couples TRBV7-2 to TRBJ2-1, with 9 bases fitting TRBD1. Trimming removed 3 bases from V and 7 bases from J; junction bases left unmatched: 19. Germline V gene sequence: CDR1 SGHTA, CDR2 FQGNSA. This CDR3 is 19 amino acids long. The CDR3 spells CASSFRPWGTGKGVNEQFF. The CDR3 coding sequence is TGTGCCAGCAGCTTCCGTCCCTGGGGGACAGGGAAGGGAGTTAATGAGCAGTTCTTC.

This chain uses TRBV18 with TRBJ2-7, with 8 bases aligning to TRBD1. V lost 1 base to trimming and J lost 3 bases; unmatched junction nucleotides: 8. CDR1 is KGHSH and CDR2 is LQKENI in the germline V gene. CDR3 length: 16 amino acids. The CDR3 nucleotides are TGTGCCAGCTCACCACAGCTCAGGACAGGGAGCTACGAGCAGTACTTC. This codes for CASSPQLRTGSYEQYF.

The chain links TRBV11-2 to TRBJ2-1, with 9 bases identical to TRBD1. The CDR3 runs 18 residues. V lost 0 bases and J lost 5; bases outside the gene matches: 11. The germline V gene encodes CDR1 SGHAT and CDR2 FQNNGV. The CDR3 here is CASSLDGLQGASHNEQFF. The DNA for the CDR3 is TGTGCCAGCAGCTTAGACGGATTACAGGGGGCATCTCACAATGAGCAGTTCTTC.

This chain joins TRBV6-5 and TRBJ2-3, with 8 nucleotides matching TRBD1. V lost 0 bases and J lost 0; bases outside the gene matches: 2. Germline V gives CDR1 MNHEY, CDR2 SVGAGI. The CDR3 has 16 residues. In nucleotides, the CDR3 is TGTGCCAGCAGTTACTCGACAGGGGCGAGCACAGATACGCAGTATTTT. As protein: CASSYSTGASTDTQYF.

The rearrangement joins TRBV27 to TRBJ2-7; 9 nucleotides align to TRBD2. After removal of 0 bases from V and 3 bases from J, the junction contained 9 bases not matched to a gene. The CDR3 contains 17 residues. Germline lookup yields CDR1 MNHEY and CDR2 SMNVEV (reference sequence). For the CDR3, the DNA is TGTGCCAGCAGTTTATCGGCTAGCGGGGTTGGGGGCTACGAGCAGTACTTC. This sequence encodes CASSLSASGVGGYEQYF.

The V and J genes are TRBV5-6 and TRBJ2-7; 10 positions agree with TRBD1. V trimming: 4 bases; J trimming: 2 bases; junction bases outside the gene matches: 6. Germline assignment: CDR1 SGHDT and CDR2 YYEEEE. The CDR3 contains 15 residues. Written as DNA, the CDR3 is TGTGCCAGCAGCAAAGGGACAGGGGCCCCCTACGAGCAGTACTTC. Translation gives CASSKGTGAPYEQYF.

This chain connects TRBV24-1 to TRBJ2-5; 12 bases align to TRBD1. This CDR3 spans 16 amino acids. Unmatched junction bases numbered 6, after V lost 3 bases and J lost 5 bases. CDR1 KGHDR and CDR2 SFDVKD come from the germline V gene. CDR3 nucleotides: TGTGCCACCAGTGATGTCGGGACAGGGGGCCGGGAGACCCAGTACTTC. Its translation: CATSDVGTGGRETQYF.

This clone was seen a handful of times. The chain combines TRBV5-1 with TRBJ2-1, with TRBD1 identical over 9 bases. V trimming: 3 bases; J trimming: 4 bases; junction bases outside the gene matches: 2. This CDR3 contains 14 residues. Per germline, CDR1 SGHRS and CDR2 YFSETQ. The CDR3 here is CASSSGTGYNEQFF. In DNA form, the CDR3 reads TGCGCCAGCAGCTCCGGGACAGGGTACAATGAGCAGTTCTTC.

The CDR3 DNA sequence: TGCAGCGTTGAAGTAGCGGGGGTTGGAGAGACCCAGTACTTC. Protein product: CSVEVAGVGETQYF. The V gene is TRBV29-1, the J gene TRBJ2-5; 9 nucleotides agree with TRBD2. CDR1 is SQVTM and CDR2 is ANQGSEA in the germline V gene. Trimming at V came to 1 base and at J to 4 bases, leaving 4 bases not matched to a gene. The CDR3 runs 14 residues.

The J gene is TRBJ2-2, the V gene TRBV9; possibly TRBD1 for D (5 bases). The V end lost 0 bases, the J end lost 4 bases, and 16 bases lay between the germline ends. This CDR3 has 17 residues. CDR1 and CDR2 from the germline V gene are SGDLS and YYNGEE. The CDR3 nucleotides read TGTGCCAGCAGCGTAGCTCTCAACCAGGGTGCCACCGGGGAGCTGTTTTTT. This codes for CASSVALNQGATGELFF. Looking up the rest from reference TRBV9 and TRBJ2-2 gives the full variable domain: DSGVTQTPKHLITATGQRVTLRCSPRSGDLSVYWYQQSLDQGLQFLIQYYNGEERAKGNILERFSAQQFPDLHSELNLSSLELGDSALYFCASSVALNQGATGELFFGEGSRLTVL.

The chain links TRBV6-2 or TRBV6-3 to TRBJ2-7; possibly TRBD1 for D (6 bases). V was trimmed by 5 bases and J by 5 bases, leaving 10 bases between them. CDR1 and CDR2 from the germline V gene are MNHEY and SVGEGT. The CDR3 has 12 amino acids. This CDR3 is CASSKQGNEQYF. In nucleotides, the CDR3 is TGTGCCAGCAGTAAACAGGGAAACGAGCAGTACTTC.